The rows below give T cell receptor beta chains drawn from one sample of a study of Graves' ophthalmopathy and Graves' hyperthyroidism. MiXCR was run by TCRdb on the multiplex PCR reads, yielding one entry per CDR3 protein. The repertoire holds around 1.1 million distinct CDR3 sequences, roughly two fifths seen once, with approximately 10% in the top ten. Sequencing was performed on peripheral blood or thyroid tissue (not recorded which). The receptor source for this set is an adult man with Graves' hyperthyroidism. Both conserved end residues are part of each CDR3. D genes are given only for firm matches. Some rows mark clone size as missing; the rest say once, few, many or name a class of expanded clone.

NA	NA	TRBV20-1	TRBJ1-4	TGCAGTGCCCGCCGGGGCAGCGGTAATGAAAAACTGTTTTTT	CSARRGSGNEKLFF
NA	few	TRBV7-9	TRBJ2-7	TGCGCCAGCAGCCAGCTAGGACAGTACTTC	CASSQLGQYF
NA	NA	TRBV2	TRBJ2-3	TGTGCCAGCACGGCCTTCGCGGGCCTCGCAAGCACAGATACGCAGTATTTT	CASTAFAGLASTDTQYF
NA	many	TRBV10-2	TRBJ1-2	TGCGCCAGCAATCCAAGGACCTCGGGGGGCTACACCTTC	CASNPRTSGGYTF
NA	NA	TRBV18	TRBJ1-2	TGTGCCAGCTCACCGACGAAAGCGAACTATGGCTACACCTTC	CASSPTKANYGYTF
TRBD2	few	TRBV6-6	TRBJ2-5	TGTGCCAGCAGTTCTGCATTGGGACTACCTTACCAAGAGACCCAGTACTTC	CASSSALGLPYQETQYF
NA	NA	TRBV7-3	TRBJ2-5	TGCGCCAGCAGCCTTAGTTCCAGTGCTACTCCTCCTACGGGGGCAGAGACCCAGTACTTC	CASSLSSSATPPTGAETQYF
TRBD2	many	TRBV6-6	TRBJ2-7	TGTGCCAGCAGTGACCCACCTAAAGCGGGAGGGCCTAGCGAGCAGTACTTC	CASSDPPKAGGPSEQYF
NA	few	TRBV5-1	TRBJ1-1	TGCGCCAGCAGCTTGGATAAGGGCCAGAGAATGAACACTGAAGCTTTCTTT	CASSLDKGQRMNTEAFF
NA	few	TRBV27	TRBJ1-6	TGTGCCAGCAGTTTATCCGGGGGATATAATTCACCCCTCCACTTT	CASSLSGGYNSPLHF
NA	NA	TRBV7-6	TRBJ2-6	TGTGCCAGCAGCCCACCTGGGACTGGGGCCAACGTCCTGACTTTC	CASSPPGTGANVLTF
TRBD1	many	TRBV7-9	TRBJ1-1	TGCGCCAGCAGCATTTCAGGGGGCGGCGGCACTGAAGCTTTCTTT	CASSISGGGGTEAFF
NA	NA	TRBV24-1	TRBJ1-5	TGTGCCACCAGTGAAAGAGGGGCCGGCAATCAGCCCCAGCATTTT	CATSERGAGNQPQHF
NA	many	TRBV13	TRBJ2-7	TGTGCCACCCCCCAGGGCACCTACGAGCAGTACTTC	CATPQGTYEQYF
TRBD1	NA	TRBV29-1	TRBJ2-7	TGCAGCGTGTCCGGGACAGGAATCTACGAGCAGTACTTC	CSVSGTGIYEQYF
NA	many	TRBV7-8	TRBJ2-7	TGTGCCAGCAGCCCCCCGGTCAGCTTC	CASSPPVSF
NA	NA	TRBV19	TRBJ2-7	TGTGCCAGTTCCAACTCAGGGAACGAGCAGTACTTC	CASSNSGNEQYF
NA	many	TRBV4-3	TRBJ2-5	TGCGCCAGCAGCCAAGGTTCGGCTTTCCAAGAGACCCAGTACTTC	CASSQGSAFQETQYF
NA	NA	TRBV9	TRBJ1-4	TGTGCCAGCAGTTTATCCGCCCGGTGGGGCAATGAAAAACTGTTTTTT	CASSLSARWGNEKLFF
NA	many	TRBV7-9	TRBJ2-5	TGTGCCAGCAGCCAGACAGGCGGGGGAGAGACCCAGTACTTC	CASSQTGGGETQYF
NA	NA	TRBV5-1	TRBJ2-7	TGCGCCAGCAGCTTAAACGGGGCGCAGCACTACGAGCAGTACTTC	CASSLNGAQHYEQYF
NA	few	TRBV18	TRBJ2-5	TGTGCCAGCTCACCCTTCGGGACGGAACAAGAGACCCAGTACTTC	CASSPFGTEQETQYF
NA	few	TRBV20-1	TRBJ1-3	TGCAGTGCTAGGGGGCTCTCTGGAAACACCATATATTTT	CSARGLSGNTIYF
NA	many	TRBV29-1	TRBJ2-5	TGCAGCGTTGAGGTGGGAGGGGGAGAGACCCAGTACTTC	CSVEVGGGETQYF
NA	NA	TRBV6-6	TRBJ2-5	TGTGCCAGCGGCCAAGATGTGGGAGTTGAGACCCAGTACTTC	CASGQDVGVETQYF
TRBD1	NA	TRBV5-4	TRBJ2-7	TGTGCCAGCGGAAAACCGGGACAGGGGGCGTACGAGCAGTACTTC	CASGKPGQGAYEQYF
NA	few	TRBV28	TRBJ2-7	TGTGCCAGCAGCTCCCGACGCGCAACCTACGAGCAGTACTTC	CASSSRRATYEQYF
NA	NA	TRBV12-3/TRBV12-4	TRBJ2-7	TGTGCCAGCAGTTCCTACGGGACGGAGGCCTACGAGCAGTACTTC	CASSSYGTEAYEQYF
NA	few	TRBV9	TRBJ2-5	TGTGCCAGCAGCGTAACAACAGGCGCCGGGCTTGAGACCCAGTACTTC	CASSVTTGAGLETQYF
NA	many	TRBV7-8	TRBJ1-3	TGTGCCAGCAGCTTAGGAGGGGGAATCGTAAACACCATATATTTT	CASSLGGGIVNTIYF
NA	many	TRBV20-1	TRBJ1-2	TGCAGTGCAAGGCCCCGGCCCCAAGGCGGCTACACCTTC	CSARPRPQGGYTF
NA	many	TRBV2	TRBJ2-7	TGTGCCAGCAGGAAGGAAACAGGGAGTAGAGAGCAGTACTTC	CASRKETGSREQYF
NA	few	TRBV13	TRBJ2-5	TGTGCCAGCAGCTATGGGCAGACTTTGGAGACCCAGTACTTC	CASSYGQTLETQYF
TRBD1	NA	TRBV20-1	TRBJ2-7	TGCAGTGCTAGGGGGGACAGCAAGAATCCTTTTGGTGGGGCCTACGAGCAGTACTTC	CSARGDSKNPFGGAYEQYF
NA	few	TRBV4-2	TRBJ1-1	TGTGCCAGCAGCCAAGATCAGGAGGAGAACACTGAAGCTTTCTTT	CASSQDQEENTEAFF
NA	NA	TRBV7-3	TRBJ1-5	TGTGCCAGCAGCCAAGGACTGGGCTTCAATCAGCCCCAGCATTTT	CASSQGLGFNQPQHF